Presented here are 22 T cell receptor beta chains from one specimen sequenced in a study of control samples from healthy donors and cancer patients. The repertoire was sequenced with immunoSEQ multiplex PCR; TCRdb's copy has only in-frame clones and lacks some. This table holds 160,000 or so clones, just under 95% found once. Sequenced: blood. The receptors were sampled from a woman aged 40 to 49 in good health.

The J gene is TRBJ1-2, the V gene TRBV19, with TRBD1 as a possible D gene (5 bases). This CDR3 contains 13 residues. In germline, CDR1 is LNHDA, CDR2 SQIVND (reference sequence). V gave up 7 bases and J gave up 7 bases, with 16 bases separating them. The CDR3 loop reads CASIAGGSSGYTF. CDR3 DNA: TGTGCCAGTATTGCGGGGGGTTCAAGTGGCTACACCTTC.

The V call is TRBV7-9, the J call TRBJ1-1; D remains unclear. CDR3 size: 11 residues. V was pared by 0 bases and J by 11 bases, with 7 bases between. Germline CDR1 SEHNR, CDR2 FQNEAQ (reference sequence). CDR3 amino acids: CASSLARFAFF. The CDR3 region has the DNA TGTGCCAGCAGCTTAGCGAGGTTCGCTTTCTTT.

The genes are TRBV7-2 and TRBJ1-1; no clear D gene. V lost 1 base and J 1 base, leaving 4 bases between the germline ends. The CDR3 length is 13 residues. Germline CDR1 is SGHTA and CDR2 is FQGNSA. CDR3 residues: CASSLGENTEAFF. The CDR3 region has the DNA TGTGCCAGCAGCTTAGGGGAGAACACTGAAGCTTTCTTT.

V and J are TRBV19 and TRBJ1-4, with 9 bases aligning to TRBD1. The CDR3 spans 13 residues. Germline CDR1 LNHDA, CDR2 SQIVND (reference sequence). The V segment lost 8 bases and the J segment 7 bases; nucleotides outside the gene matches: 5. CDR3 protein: CASHGTGSEKLFF. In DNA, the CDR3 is TGTGCCAGTCACGGGACAGGGAGTGAAAAACTGTTTTTT.

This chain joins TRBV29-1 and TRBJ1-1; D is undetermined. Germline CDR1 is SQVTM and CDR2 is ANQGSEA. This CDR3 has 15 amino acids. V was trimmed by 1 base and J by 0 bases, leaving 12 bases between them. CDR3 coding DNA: TGCAGCGTTGAAGTCCGGAGCGAATTGAACACTGAAGCTTTCTTT. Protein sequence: CSVEVRSELNTEAFF.

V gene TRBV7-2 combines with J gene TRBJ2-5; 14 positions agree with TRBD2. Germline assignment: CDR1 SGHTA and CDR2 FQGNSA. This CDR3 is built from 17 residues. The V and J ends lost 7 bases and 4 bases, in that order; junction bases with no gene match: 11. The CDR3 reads CASKSGLAGDSGETQYF. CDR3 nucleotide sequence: TGTGCCAGCAAGTCGGGACTAGCGGGGGATTCTGGAGAGACCCAGTACTTC. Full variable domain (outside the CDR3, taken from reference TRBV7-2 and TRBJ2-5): GAGVSQSPSNKVTEKGKDVELRCDPISGHTALYWYRQSLGQGLEFLIYFQGNSAPDKSGLPSDRFSAERTGGSVSTLTIQRTQQEDSAVYLCASKSGLAGDSGETQYFGPGTRLLVL.

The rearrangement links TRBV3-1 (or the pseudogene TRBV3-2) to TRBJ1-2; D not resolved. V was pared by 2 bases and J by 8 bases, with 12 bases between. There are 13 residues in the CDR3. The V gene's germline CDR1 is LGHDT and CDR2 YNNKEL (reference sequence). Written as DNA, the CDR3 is TGTGCCAGCAGCCAAAGGGAGATTAGGGGCTACACCTTC. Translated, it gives CASSQREIRGYTF.

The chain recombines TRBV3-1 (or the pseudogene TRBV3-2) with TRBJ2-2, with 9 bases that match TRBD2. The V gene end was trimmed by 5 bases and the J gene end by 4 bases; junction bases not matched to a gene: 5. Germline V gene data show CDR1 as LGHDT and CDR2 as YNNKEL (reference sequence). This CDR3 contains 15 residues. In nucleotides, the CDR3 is TGTGCCAGCAGCTATCGGACTAGCGTCACCGGGGAGCTGTTTTTT. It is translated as CASSYRTSVTGELFF.

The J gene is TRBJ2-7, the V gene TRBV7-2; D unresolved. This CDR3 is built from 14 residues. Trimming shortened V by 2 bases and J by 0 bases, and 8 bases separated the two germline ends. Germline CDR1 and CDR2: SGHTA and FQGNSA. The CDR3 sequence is CASSLNGGSYEQYF. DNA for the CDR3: TGTGCCAGCAGCTTAAACGGCGGCTCCTACGAGCAGTACTTC.

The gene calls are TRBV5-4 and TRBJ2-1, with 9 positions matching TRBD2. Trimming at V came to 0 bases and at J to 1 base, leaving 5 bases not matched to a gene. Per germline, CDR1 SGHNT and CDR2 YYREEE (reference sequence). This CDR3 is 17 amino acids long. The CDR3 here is CASSLAAGGGSYNEQFF. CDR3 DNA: TGTGCCAGCAGCTTGGCGGCGGGAGGGGGATCCTACAATGAGCAGTTCTTC.

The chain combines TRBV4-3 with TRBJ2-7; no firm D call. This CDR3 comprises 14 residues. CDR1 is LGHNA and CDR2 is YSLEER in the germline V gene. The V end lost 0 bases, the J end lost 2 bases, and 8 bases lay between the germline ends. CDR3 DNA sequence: TGCGCCAGCAGCCAAGATGTCGGACCCTACGAGCAGTACTTC. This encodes CASSQDVGPYEQYF.

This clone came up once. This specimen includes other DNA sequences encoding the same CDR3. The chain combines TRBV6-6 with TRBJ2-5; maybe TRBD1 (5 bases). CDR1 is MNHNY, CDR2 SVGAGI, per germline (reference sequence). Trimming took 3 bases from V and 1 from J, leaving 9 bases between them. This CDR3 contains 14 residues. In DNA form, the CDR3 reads TGTGCCAGCAGTTATGGTAGGGGCCAAGAGACCCAGTACTTC. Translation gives CASSYGRGQETQYF.

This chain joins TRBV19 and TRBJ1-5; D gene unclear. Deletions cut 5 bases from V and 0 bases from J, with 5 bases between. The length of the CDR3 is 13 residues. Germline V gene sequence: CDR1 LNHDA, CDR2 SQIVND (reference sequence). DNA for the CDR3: TGTGCCAGTAGTGCAAGTAGCAATCAGCCCCAGCATTTT. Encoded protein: CASSASSNQPQHF.

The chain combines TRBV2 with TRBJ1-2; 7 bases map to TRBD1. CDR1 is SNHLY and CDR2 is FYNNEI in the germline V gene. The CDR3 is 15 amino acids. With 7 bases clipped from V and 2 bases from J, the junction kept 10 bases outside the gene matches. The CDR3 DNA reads TGTGCCAGCACGAGGTCCTGGACAGGAAACTATGGCTACACCTTC. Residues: CASTRSWTGNYGYTF.

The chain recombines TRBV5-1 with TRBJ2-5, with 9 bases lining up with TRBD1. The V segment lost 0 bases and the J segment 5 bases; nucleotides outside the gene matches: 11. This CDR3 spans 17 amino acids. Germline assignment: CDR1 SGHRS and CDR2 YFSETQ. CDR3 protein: CASSLGVGDRVWETQYF. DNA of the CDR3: TGCGCCAGCAGCTTGGGCGTTGGGGACAGGGTATGGGAGACCCAGTACTTC.

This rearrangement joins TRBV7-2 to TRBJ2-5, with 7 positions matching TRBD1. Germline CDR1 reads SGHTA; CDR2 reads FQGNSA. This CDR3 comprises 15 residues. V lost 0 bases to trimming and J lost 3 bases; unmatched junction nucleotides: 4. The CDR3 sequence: CASSLAWGTEETQYF. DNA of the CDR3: TGTGCCAGCAGCTTAGCTTGGGGGACAGAAGAGACCCAGTACTTC.

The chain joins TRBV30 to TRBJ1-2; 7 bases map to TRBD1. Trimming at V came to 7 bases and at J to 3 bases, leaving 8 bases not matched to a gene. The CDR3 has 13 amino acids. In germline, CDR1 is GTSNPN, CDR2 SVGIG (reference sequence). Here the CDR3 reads CALGQTSDYGYTF. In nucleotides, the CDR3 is TGTGCCTTGGGACAGACATCGGACTATGGCTACACCTTC.

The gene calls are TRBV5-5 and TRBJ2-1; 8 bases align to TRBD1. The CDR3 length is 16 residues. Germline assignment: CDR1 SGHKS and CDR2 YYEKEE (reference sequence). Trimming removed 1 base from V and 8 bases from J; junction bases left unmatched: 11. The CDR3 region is CASSLRDRSRVDEQFF. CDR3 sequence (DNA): TGTGCCAGCAGCTTGCGGGACAGGAGTCGTGTCGATGAGCAGTTCTTC.

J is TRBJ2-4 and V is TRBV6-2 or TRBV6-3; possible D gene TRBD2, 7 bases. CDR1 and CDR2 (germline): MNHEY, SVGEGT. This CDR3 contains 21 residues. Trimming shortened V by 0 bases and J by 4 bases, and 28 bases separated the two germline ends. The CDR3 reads CASSYSPRLAEGGPLKNIQYF. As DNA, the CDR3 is TGTGCCAGCAGTTACTCGCCGCGACTAGCCGAAGGGGGGCCCTTGAAAAACATTCAGTACTTC.

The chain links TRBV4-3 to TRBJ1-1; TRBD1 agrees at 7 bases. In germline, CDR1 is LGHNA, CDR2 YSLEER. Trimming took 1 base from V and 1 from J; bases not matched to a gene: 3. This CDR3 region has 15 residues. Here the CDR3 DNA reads TGCGCCAGCAGCCAAGTGGACAGGCCGAACACTGAAGCTTTCTTT. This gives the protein CASSQVDRPNTEAFF.

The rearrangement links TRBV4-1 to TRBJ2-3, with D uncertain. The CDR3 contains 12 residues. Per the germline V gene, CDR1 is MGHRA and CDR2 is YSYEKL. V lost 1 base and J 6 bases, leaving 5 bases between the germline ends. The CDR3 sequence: CASSQGLDTQYF. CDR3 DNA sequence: TGCGCCAGCAGCCAAGGTCTCGATACGCAGTATTTT.

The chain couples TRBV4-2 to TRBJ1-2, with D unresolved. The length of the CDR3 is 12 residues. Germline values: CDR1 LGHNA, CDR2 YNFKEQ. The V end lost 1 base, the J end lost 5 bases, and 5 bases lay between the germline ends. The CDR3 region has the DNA TGTGCCAGCAGCCAAGGCGAGTATGGCTACACCTTC. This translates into CASSQGEYGYTF.